This T cell receptor beta chain was captured by sequencing in a study of blood T cell repertoires in COVID-19 (TCRdb year 2020). Study-level background: Samples covering the acute and convalescent phases of COVID-19 were provided by collaborators in the United States, Italy and Spain. The dataset comprised deeply sampled blood TCRbeta repertoires from subjects exposed to, actively infected with, or recovered from COVID-19. A de-identified subject ID, COVID-19 status, age in years and sex were almost always included in the sample metadata. The prospective study material was composed of cDNA or gDNA derived from T cells, B-cell-depleted T cells, or PBMCs. HLA class I and class II types, where available, came from metadata supplied by the sample provider rather than from assay-based typing. The repertoires were released in a freely available public database intended as a resource for research on the immune response to SARS-CoV-2. The samples were drawn from two sources: the first 160 participants of the ongoing ImmuneRACE study, and over 1,000 subjects contributed by 6 global collaborators. Overall study results and their limits: The quantity of clinical and demographic metadata differed by source and by participant and was supplied without curation.

On this clone itself: This clone's antigen is unknown. The record has no base qualities; no much larger clone is one base away.

The CDR3 holds 13 amino acids from the cysteine to the phenylalanine. This entry keeps only the CDR3 DNA: 39 bases, framed from base 1. CDR1 and CDR2 are drawn from the germline V gene: SGHNT, YENEEA. Compared with germline, V lacks 5 bases and J lacks 3 bases; bases without a gene match: 3. TCRbeta CDR3 regions were amplified from genomic DNA using the immunoSEQ Assay, a bias-controlled multiplex PCR. Regarding the original processing steps: The number of nucleated cells in each sample was estimated by amplification of reference gene primers within the assay. Sequence reads were collapsed and filtered to measure the absolute abundance of every unique TCRbeta CDR3 rearrangement. For each sample, productive Simpson clonality was calculated as the square root of Simpson's diversity index over productive rearrangements. The source is immuneACCESS, and TCRdb retained only in-frame sequences with V and J called. Part of the clones is not carried over; for the studies checked, unresolved V genes explain less than half of this, and the remainder is unexplained. V and J calls and clone size are given by that table; D and trimming were obtained from the DNA. The sample table holds about 20,000 clones, of which around 89% were seen once. About 7.8% of the sample is held by the ten biggest clonotypes.

Whole blood was collected in K2EDTA tubes by collaborating institutions according to the institutions' own protocols. Collaborator samples were shipped for TCRbeta analysis as frozen whole blood, isolated PBMCs, or DNA extracted from either sample type. Sample: peripheral blood. In this chain, TRBV11-3 is recombined with TRBJ2-5; TRBD1 aligns with 7 central bases. The sequence was obtained from a woman aged 55-69 years with active COVID-19. At the DNA level, the sequence is TGTGCCAGCAGCCGGGACAGAGAAGAGACCCAGTACTTC. Its protein reads: CASSRDREETQYF.